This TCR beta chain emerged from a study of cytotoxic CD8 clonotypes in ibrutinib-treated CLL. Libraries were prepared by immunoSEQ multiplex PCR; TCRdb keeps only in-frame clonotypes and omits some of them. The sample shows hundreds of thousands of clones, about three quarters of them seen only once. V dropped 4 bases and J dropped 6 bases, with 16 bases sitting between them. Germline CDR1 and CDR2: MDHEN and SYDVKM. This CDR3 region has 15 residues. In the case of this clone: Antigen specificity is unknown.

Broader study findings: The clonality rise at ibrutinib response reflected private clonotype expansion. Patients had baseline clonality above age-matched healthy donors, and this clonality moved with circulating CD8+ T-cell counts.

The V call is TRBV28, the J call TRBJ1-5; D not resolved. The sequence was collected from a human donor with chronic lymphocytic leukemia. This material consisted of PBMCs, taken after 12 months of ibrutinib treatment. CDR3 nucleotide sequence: TGTGCCAGCAGTTCGCAGGTTAGAGTGATTCAGCCCCAGCATTTT. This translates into CASSSQVRVIQPQHF.